These 10 T cell receptor beta chains came from one sample sequenced in a study of CD8 T cells in ankylosing spondylitis. TCRdb processed the 5' RACE reads anew with MiXCR; each CDR3 protein has one entry. Of fewer than 200,000 distinct CDR3 sequences in the sample, around 17% are singletons; the top ten hold under 9%. Sequences were obtained from blood, either unsorted or a sorted T cell fraction (not recorded which). The receptors here all came from a male donor with ankylosing spondylitis or in good health (not recorded which).

V and J are TRBV21-1 and TRBJ2-2; the table's D call, TRBD2, has no DNA check behind it. TRBV21-1 is assigned pseudogene status. This CDR3 contains 18 residues. The CDR3 region is CASSVLAGGITNTGELFF. The DNA for the CDR3 is TGTGCCAGCAGCGTACTAGCGGGAGGGATAACGAACACCGGGGAGCTGTTTTTT.

A word on this clonotype: A much larger clone sits a single nucleotide away, making a read error possible. The V and J genes are TRBV5-1 and TRBJ2-7; D possibly corresponds to TRBD2 (6 bases). Trimming removed 3 bases from V and 5 bases from J, with 18 bases in between. The length of the CDR3 is 15 residues. Germline CDR1 is SGHRS and CDR2 is YFSETQ. The CDR3 sequence: CASSSSRGSENEQYF. In DNA, the CDR3 is TGCGCCAGCAGCTCAAGCCGGGGGTCCGAGAACGAGCAGTACTTC.

This clonotype has a count of ten or more. The rearrangement links TRBV20-1 to TRBJ2-1, with a tentative D call TRBD2 (6 bases). Deletions cut 0 bases from V and 4 bases from J, with 13 bases between. The CDR3 sequence is 15 residues long. Germline V lookup: CDR1 DFQATT, CDR2 SNEGSKA (reference sequence). DNA for the CDR3: TGCAGTGCTAGAGATTGGGCTAGCGCGTACAATGAGCAGTTCTTC. This codes for CSARDWASAYNEQFF.

The J gene is TRBJ2-3, the V gene TRBV7-9; 11 nucleotides match TRBD2. The ends lost 5 bases at V and 4 bases at J; junction bases unmatched: 11. Germline CDR1 SEHNR, CDR2 FQNEAQ (reference sequence). This CDR3 spans 17 amino acids. The CDR3 here is CASSPETSGRPADTQYF. The CDR3 DNA is TGTGCCAGCAGCCCGGAAACTAGCGGGAGACCCGCAGATACGCAGTATTTT. Variable domain in full (rest from reference TRBV7-9 and TRBJ2-3): DTGVSQNPRHKITKRGQNVTFRCDPISEHNRLYWYRQTLGQGPEFLTYFQNEAQLEKSRLLSDRFSAERPKGSFSTLEIQRTEQGDSAMYLCASSPETSGRPADTQYFGPGTRLTVL.

The J gene is TRBJ2-1, the V gene TRBV20-1, with D unresolved. V was pared by 3 bases and J by 7 bases, with 10 bases between. The CDR3 contains 12 residues. Germline CDR1 and CDR2: DFQATT and SNEGSKA (reference sequence). CDR3 DNA: TGCAGTGCTAGCGTCGATAGTAATGAGCAGTTCTTC. It specifies CSASVDSNEQFF.

Ten or more counts support this clonotype. The rearrangement links TRBV5-1 to TRBJ1-2; 10 bases are a match to TRBD1. This CDR3 has 17 residues. Germline V gene data show CDR1 as SGHRS and CDR2 as YFSETQ. Germline trimming cut 3 bases from V and 2 bases from J; bases unmatched to any gene: 10. The CDR3 nucleotides are TGCGCCAGCAGCTCCGCCGGGACAGGGGAGGGGAACTATGGCTACACCTTC. Its protein is CASSSAGTGEGNYGYTF.

The chain couples TRBV27 to TRBJ2-1; 9 positions match TRBD2. This CDR3 region has 15 residues. The J segment lost 8 bases and the V segment lost 5 bases, leaving 10 bases of the junction unmatched. Per the germline V gene, CDR1 is MNHEY and CDR2 is SMNVEV (reference sequence). Here the CDR3 DNA reads TGTGCCAGCAGTCCTGGGGCTAGCGGGATTGATGAGCAGTTCTTC. It encodes CASSPGASGIDEQFF.

This clonotype appeared many times. J is TRBJ2-4 and V is TRBV28; D perhaps matches TRBD2 (6 bases). V shed 5 bases and J shed 2 bases, with 13 bases lying between them. The CDR3 sequence is 15 residues long. Germline-derived CDR1 and CDR2 are MDHEN and SYDVKM. The CDR3 reads CASSPPRGTKNIQYF. The CDR3 DNA sequence: TGTGCCAGCAGTCCCCCCCGCGGGACCAAAAACATTCAGTACTTC.

This sequence joins TRBV7-2 and TRBJ2-6, with a possible D match to TRBD2 (6 bases). The CDR3 is made up of 15 amino acids. The V and J ends lost 5 bases and 4 bases respectively, with 12 bases between them. The germline V gene has CDR1 SGHTA and CDR2 FQGNSA. The CDR3 coding sequence is TGTGCCAGCAGCCCGGGCGGGGTAGGGGCCAACGTCCTGACTTTC. Protein: CASSPGGVGANVLTF.

This clonotype was detected many times. The chain couples TRBV5-1 to TRBJ2-1; D is perhaps TRBD1 (6 bases). The CDR3 has 15 amino acids. Between the trimmed V and J ends, which lost 4 bases and 1 base, there was a span of 12 bases. Germline values: CDR1 SGHRS, CDR2 YFSETQ. The CDR3 protein is CASSGEGGSYNEQFF. DNA of the CDR3: TGCGCCAGCAGCGGGGAAGGGGGATCCTACAATGAGCAGTTCTTC.